One and the same sample provided the 2 T cell receptor beta chains below, sequenced in a study of identical twins. One entry per CDR3 protein results from TCRdb running MiXCR on the 5' RACE reads. This table holds under 250,000 distinct CDR3 sequences, around 8.1% found once. The same sample was also used in a study of yellow fever vaccine responses in identical twins.

What was sequenced was memory (CD45RO+) T cells sorted from blood. These receptors originate from a woman aged 18-29 years in good health.

The table lists this clonotype with many counts. The chain is built from TRBV20-1 and TRBJ2-7; no clear D. The germline CDR1 and CDR2 sequences are DFQATT and SNEGSKA (reference sequence). The ends were cut back, 7 bases at V and 1 base at J, with 8 bases in the middle. The CDR3 contains 11 residues. CDR3: CSGILSYEQYF. Here the CDR3 DNA reads TGCAGTGGGATACTGTCCTACGAGCAGTACTTC.

The chain combines TRBV6-1 with TRBJ1-6, with TRBD1 matching 7 bases. The length of the CDR3 is 16 residues. Trimming at V came to 6 bases and at J to 4 bases, leaving 9 bases not matched to a gene. CDR1 is MNHNS and CDR2 is SASEGT in the germline V gene. CDR3 sequence reads: CASRKDRERYNSPLHF. The DNA of the CDR3 is TGTGCCAGCAGGAAAGACAGGGAGCGGTATAATTCACCCCTCCACTTT.